Presented here are 27 T cell receptor beta chains from one specimen sequenced in a study of blood T cell repertoires in COVID-19. Here immunoSEQ multiplex PCR was the method, and the copy in TCRdb shows in-frame clones only, minus some. The top ten clones hold 12% of a sample with 150,000 to 180,000 clones, roughly 80% of them seen once. The sample comprised peripheral blood. Source of these receptors: an older woman with COVID-19, enrolled during active disease.

This chain joins TRBV6-1 and TRBJ2-5, with 7 bases lining up with TRBD1. This CDR3 spans 16 amino acids. After removal of 1 base from V and 4 bases from J, the junction contained 9 bases not matched to a gene. Germline values: CDR1 MNHNS, CDR2 SASEGT. In nucleotides, the CDR3 is TGTGCCAGCAGTGAAGAAGCAGGGGGTGGGAGAGAGACCCAGTACTTC. Translating gives CASSEEAGGGRETQYF.

This rearrangement joins TRBV5-5 to TRBJ1-5; D uncertain. The CDR3 spans 15 residues. Germline V gene lookup returns CDR1 SGHKS and CDR2 YYEKEE (reference sequence). Trimming cost V 0 bases and J 0 bases, with 7 bases left between them. CDR3 nucleotides: TGTGCCAGCAGCTTGGTGCAGATTAGCAATCAGCCCCAGCATTTT. Encoded protein: CASSLVQISNQPQHF. The full variable domain, with the rest looked up from reference TRBV5-5 and TRBJ1-5, is DAGVTQSPTHLIKTRGQQVTLRCSPISGHKSVSWYQQVLGQGPQFIFQYYEKEERGRGNFPDRFSARQFPNYSSELNVNALLLGDSALYLCASSLVQISNQPQHFGDGTRLSIL.

J is TRBJ2-3 and V is TRBV5-4; 12 nucleotides align to TRBD1. V lost 2 bases to trimming and J lost 7 bases; unmatched junction nucleotides: 5. The CDR3 is made up of 15 amino acids. Germline CDR1 SGHNT, CDR2 YYREEE (reference sequence). CDR3 region: CASSFPGQGAYTQYF. The CDR3 DNA follows: TGTGCCAGCAGCTTCCCGGGACAGGGGGCATATACGCAGTATTTT.

The genes are TRBV2 and TRBJ1-1; weak D call: TRBD1 (6 bases). The CDR3 runs to 12 residues. Trimming removed 9 bases at V and 1 base at J, with 9 bases between. From germline, CDR1 is SNHLY and CDR2 FYNNEI. The CDR3 reads CASSTGNTEAFF. The CDR3 bases are TGTGCCAGTTCGACAGGGAACACTGAAGCTTTCTTT.

This rearrangement joins TRBV6-6 to TRBJ1-2; 8 bases align to TRBD1. V lost 0 bases, J lost 4 bases, and 1 base stayed unmatched. The CDR3 is 14 residues long. Germline V lookup: CDR1 MNHNY, CDR2 SVGAGI (reference sequence). CDR3 region: CASSYSGQVYGYTF. Written as DNA, the CDR3 is TGTGCCAGCAGTTACTCGGGACAGGTCTATGGCTACACCTTC.

Notes on this clone: An end of the junction does not agree with germline; a read error may underlie this. The chain recombines TRBV7-7 with TRBJ2-1; 11 bases are a match to TRBD2. There are 15 residues in the CDR3. The germline V gene encodes CDR1 SSHAT and CDR2 FNYEAQ (reference sequence). CDR3: CASSQTSGRNNEQFF. The CDR3, as DNA: TGTGCTAGCAGTCAAACTAGCGGGAGAAACAATGAGCAGTTCTTC.

V is TRBV30 and J is TRBJ2-2, with 8 nucleotides matching TRBD1. CDR3 size: 14 residues. Germline V gene data show CDR1 as GTSNPN and CDR2 as SVGIG (reference sequence). Losses at the gene ends were 4 bases for V and 7 bases for J; bases not matched to a gene: 8. The CDR3: CAWNTQGANGELFF. DNA of the CDR3: TGTGCCTGGAACACCCAGGGGGCCAACGGGGAGCTGTTTTTT.

The CDR3 DNA reads as TGTGCCAGCTCACCACCGGGGCTAGCGGGGGACAGTGAGCAGTTCTTC. As protein: CASSPPGLAGDSEQFF. V and J are TRBV18 and TRBJ2-1, with 10 bases lining up with TRBD2. V dropped 0 bases and J dropped 9; count of bases not matched to a gene: 8. Germline V gene data show CDR1 as KGHSH and CDR2 as LQKENI. CDR3 length: 16 amino acids.

V and J are TRBV6-6 and TRBJ1-4, with 11 bases matching TRBD1. This CDR3 spans 17 amino acids. V was pared by 5 bases and J by 7 bases, with 12 bases of the junction left unmatched. In germline, CDR1 is MNHNY, CDR2 SVGAGI (reference sequence). In nucleotides, the CDR3 is TGTGCCAGCAGTCAGCCGACCGGGACAGGGGGAGGTGAAAAACTGTTTTTT. It encodes CASSQPTGTGGGEKLFF.

The chain uses TRBV7-8 and TRBJ1-2; no definite D call. CDR1 and CDR2 from the germline V gene are SGHVS and FQNEAQ. The CDR3 loop spans 15 amino acids. The V end lost 1 base, the J end lost 5 bases, and 14 bases lay between the germline ends. This CDR3 reads CASSLVGGSQYGYTF. In DNA form, the CDR3 reads TGTGCCAGCAGCTTAGTGGGCGGGAGCCAATATGGCTACACCTTC.

This CDR3 reads CASSRKSGQGQTQYF. In DNA form, the CDR3 reads TGTGCCAGTAGCCGCAAATCCGGACAGGGTCAGACCCAGTACTTC. The chain combines TRBV19 with TRBJ2-5; TRBD1 agrees at 8 bases. CDR1 is LNHDA and CDR2 is SQIVND in the germline V gene (reference sequence). Germline trimming cut 6 bases from V and 6 bases from J; bases unmatched to any gene: 12. The CDR3 covers 15 residues.

This chain uses TRBV12-3 or TRBV12-4 with TRBJ2-2, with 7 bases matching TRBD2. The CDR3 contains 12 residues. J lost 8 bases, V lost 5 bases, and 2 bases had no gene match. DNA of the CDR3: TGTGCCAGCAGTCCGCGGGGGGGGGAGCTGTTTTTT. Protein: CASSPRGGELFF.

The chain couples TRBV29-1 to TRBJ2-7; D possibly corresponds to TRBD1 (6 bases). Trimming stripped 6 bases from V and 3 bases from J, with 9 bases between. Per germline, CDR1 SQVTM and CDR2 ANQGSEA. This CDR3 spans 11 amino acids. CDR3 loop: CSVEQGYEQYV. CDR3 coding DNA: TGCAGCGTCGAACAGGGCTACGAGCAGTACGTC.

In DNA form, the CDR3 reads TGCGCCAGCAGCTTACCGACAGGGGGGGAAGAGACCCAGTACTTC. This encodes CASSLPTGGEETQYF. This chain joins TRBV5-1 and TRBJ2-5; 9 positions match TRBD1. CDR1 and CDR2 (germline): SGHRS, YFSETQ. V trimming: 2 bases; J trimming: 3 bases; junction bases outside the gene matches: 5. There are 15 residues in the CDR3.

This chain uses TRBV29-1 with TRBJ1-1, with TRBD1 identical over 7 bases. This CDR3 region has 13 residues. CDR1 and CDR2 (germline): SQVTM, ANQGSEA. The junction had 5 bases not matched to a gene; V was cut back by 6 bases and J by 1 base. CDR3 sequence reads: CSVVDRANTEAFF. The CDR3 nucleotides read TGCAGCGTGGTTGACAGGGCGAACACTGAAGCTTTCTTT.

The V gene is TRBV6-4, the J gene TRBJ2-3; tentatively, D is TRBD1 (5 bases). Trimming removed 4 bases from V and 1 base from J, with 9 bases in between. Germline CDR1 is MRHNA and CDR2 is SNTAGT. The CDR3 sequence is 14 residues long. DNA for the CDR3: TGTGCCAGCAGTGCAGAGACAGGCACAGATACGCAGTATTTT. As protein: CASSAETGTDTQYF.

The chain recombines TRBV6-6 with TRBJ1-5; no clear D gene. V lost 5 bases and J lost 7, with 9 bases in between. This CDR3 region has 12 residues. The germline CDR1 and CDR2 sequences are MNHNY and SVGAGI (reference sequence). The CDR3 spells CASSDNYQPQHF. CDR3 coding DNA: TGTGCCAGCAGTGACAATTACCAGCCCCAGCATTTT.

The chain has TRBV24-1 and TRBJ2-1, with 11 bases matching TRBD2. J lost 5 bases, V lost 4 bases, and 9 bases had no gene match. Germline assignment: CDR1 KGHDR and CDR2 SFDVKD. CDR3 length: 17 amino acids. The CDR3 DNA reads TGTGCCACCAGTGACCACGGGGGACTAGCGGCCGACAATGAGCAGTTCTTC. Amino acid sequence: CATSDHGGLAADNEQFF.

This clone was observed a few times. The gene calls are TRBV2 and TRBJ1-6; 7 positions match TRBD1. Trimming took 4 bases from V and 9 from J; bases not matched to a gene: 3. The CDR3 spans 13 residues. CDR1 and CDR2 from the germline V gene are SNHLY and FYNNEI. DNA of the CDR3: TGTGCCAGCAGTGGACAGGGTTTTTCACCCCTCCACTTT. Amino acid sequence: CASSGQGFSPLHF.

The CDR3 protein is CASSRSRSNYGYTF. The DNA of the CDR3 is TGTGCCAGCAGTAGGAGCAGATCTAACTATGGCTACACCTTC. This rearrangement joins TRBV6-5 to TRBJ1-2; D call uncertain. V was cut by 5 bases and J by 0 bases, with 10 bases left in between. Looked up from germline, CDR1 is MNHEY and CDR2 is SVGAGI. CDR3 length: 14 residues.

The chain is built from TRBV5-1 and TRBJ1-2; 7 bases match TRBD1. The germline V gene has CDR1 SGHRS and CDR2 YFSETQ. The length of the CDR3 is 14 residues. The V gene end was trimmed by 2 bases and the J gene end by 4 bases; junction bases not matched to a gene: 5. The CDR3 DNA reads as TGCGCCAGCAGCTTTTCGACAGGGAGCTATGGCTACACCTTC. This codes for CASSFSTGSYGYTF.

The chain combines TRBV3-1 (or the pseudogene TRBV3-2) with TRBJ2-3, with 8 bases identical to TRBD2. Germline assignment: CDR1 LGHDT and CDR2 YNNKEL (reference sequence). The CDR3 consists of 13 residues. Losses at the gene ends were 4 bases for V and 7 bases for J; bases not matched to a gene: 4. This CDR3 is CASSRTSSNTQYF. CDR3 coding DNA: TGTGCCAGCAGCCGGACTAGCTCAAATACGCAGTATTTT.

Ten or more counts support this clone. This chain connects TRBV6-6 to TRBJ1-3, with D hard to call. This CDR3 spans 15 amino acids. The germline V and J ends were trimmed by 0 bases and 4 bases, with 10 bases remaining between them. Germline-derived CDR1 and CDR2 are MNHNY and SVGAGI (reference sequence). The DNA for the CDR3 is TGTGCCAGCAGTTACTCGGAGGGATTGGGAAACACCATATATTTT. It yields the protein CASSYSEGLGNTIYF.

The chain joins TRBV5-1 to TRBJ1-6, with D perhaps TRBD1 (6 bases). This CDR3 comprises 16 residues. Germline assignment: CDR1 SGHRS and CDR2 YFSETQ. The V gene lost 0 bases and the J gene lost 6 bases, with 13 bases spanning the gap. The CDR3 loop reads CASSLDHRDLNSPLHF. CDR3 nucleotides: TGCGCCAGCAGCTTGGATCACAGGGACCTTAATTCACCCCTCCACTTT.

V and J are TRBV9 and TRBJ1-6, with TRBD1 matching over 7 bases. The CDR3 extends over 20 amino acids. The J segment lost 0 bases and the V segment lost 1 base, leaving 13 bases of the junction unmatched. CDR1 SGDLS and CDR2 YYNGEE come from the germline V gene. The CDR3 protein is CASSVRDSAPRSSYNSPLHF. CDR3 in DNA: TGTGCCAGCAGCGTAAGGGACAGTGCCCCTAGGAGCTCCTATAATTCACCCCTCCACTTT.

V usage is TRBV28 and J usage is TRBJ1-5; D unresolved. With 6 bases removed from V and 2 bases from J, the gap between germline ends came to 14 bases. Per the germline V gene, CDR1 is MDHEN and CDR2 is SYDVKM. The CDR3 consists of 15 residues. The CDR3 sequence is CASSSSWSGNQPQHF. As DNA, the CDR3 is TGTGCCAGCAGCTCGTCCTGGTCGGGCAATCAGCCCCAGCATTTT.

This chain connects TRBV14 to TRBJ2-7; D is unresolved. This CDR3 region has 14 residues. The germline V gene encodes CDR1 SGHDN and CDR2 FVKESK. V dropped 2 bases and J dropped 5 bases, with 13 bases sitting between them. The CDR3 here is CASSQTAGTNEQYF. In DNA form, the CDR3 reads TGTGCCAGCAGCCAAACCGCAGGAACGAACGAGCAGTACTTC.